These 19 T cell receptor beta chains originate from one sample sequenced in a study of blood T cell repertoires in COVID-19. Data came from immunoSEQ multiplex PCR; TCRdb stores just in-frame clones and leaves some out. Of about 440,000 clones listed, roughly 87% are singletons. Input material: PBMCs or T cells enriched from blood (not recorded which). The origin of the receptors is a woman aged 18-29 years with acute COVID-19.

The chain couples TRBV7-8 to TRBJ2-7, with TRBD2 matching over 8 bases. Per germline, CDR1 SGHVS and CDR2 FQNEAQ. V lost 3 bases, J lost 0 bases, and 4 bases stayed unmatched. This CDR3 comprises 15 residues. This CDR3 reads CASSLDGRASYEQYF. The CDR3 DNA reads as TGTGCCAGCAGCTTGGACGGGAGGGCCTCCTACGAGCAGTACTTC.

The V and J genes are TRBV6-5 and TRBJ1-5, with a weak D call TRBD1 (5 bases). The CDR3 contains 16 residues. In germline, CDR1 is MNHEY, CDR2 SVGAGI. V lost 0 bases, J lost 7 bases, and 16 bases lay in between. Here the CDR3 DNA reads TGTGCCAGCAGTTACTCCGCGACAGCGGGGGTGCAGCCCCAGCATTTT. This encodes CASSYSATAGVQPQHF.

J is TRBJ1-2 and V is TRBV5-5, with TRBD1 matching 7 bases. CDR3 length: 14 amino acids. The junction had 3 bases not matched to a gene; V was cut back by 0 bases and J by 4 bases. Germline CDR1 is SGHKS and CDR2 is YYEKEE (reference sequence). The CDR3 coding sequence is TGTGCCAGCAGCTTGGAGGGGGCTGGCTATGGCTACACCTTC. This gives the protein CASSLEGAGYGYTF.

V is TRBV25-1 and J is TRBJ1-1; D is unresolved. The length of the CDR3 is 13 residues. V was trimmed by 7 bases and J by 3 bases, leaving 12 bases between them. Germline CDR1 MGHDK, CDR2 SYGVNS. CDR3 nucleotides: TGTGCCAGCAAGTTCGGGAGCCACACTGAAGCTTTCTTT. This sequence encodes CASKFGSHTEAFF.

This clone has just one count. The chain combines TRBV5-5 with TRBJ1-6, with a possible D match to TRBD1 (5 bases). The CDR3 is 15 amino acids. Per the germline V gene, CDR1 is SGHKS and CDR2 is YYEKEE (reference sequence). V was trimmed by 3 bases and J by 9 bases, leaving 16 bases between them. The CDR3 reads CASSSTGGSGSPLHF. As DNA, the CDR3 is TGTGCCAGCAGCTCGACCGGGGGGAGCGGTTCACCCCTCCACTTT.

Turning to this clone: Because the CDR3's place on the DNA is in doubt, the DNA is left out and the CDR3 is given as listed by TCRdb. This chain joins TRBV9 and TRBJ2-5; TRBD1, the table's D call, was not compared with the DNA. CDR1 is SGDLS, CDR2 YYNGEE, per germline. With termini counted, the CDR3 has 15 amino acids. The CDR3: CASSRLQGFLETQYF.

About this clone: The sample has other DNA sequences that encode this CDR3 too. CDR3 in DNA: TGTGCCAGCAGCTTAGCTCCGGGCTCTGGAAACACCATATATTTT. Translated: CASSLAPGSGNTIYF. The chain links TRBV7-2 to TRBJ1-3; D is unresolved. From germline, CDR1 is SGHTA and CDR2 FQGNSA. This CDR3 has 15 amino acids. The V and J ends lost 0 bases and 0 bases respectively, with 6 bases between them. Combining the CDR3 with reference TRBV7-2 and TRBJ1-3 gives the whole variable domain GAGVSQSPSNKVTEKGKDVELRCDPISGHTALYWYRQSLGQGLEFLIYFQGNSAPDKSGLPSDRFSAERTGGSVSTLTIQRTQQEDSAVYLCASSLAPGSGNTIYFGEGSWLTVV.

The chain uses TRBV9 and TRBJ1-5, with 10 bases fitting TRBD1. The CDR3 sequence is 14 residues long. Germline V gene lookup returns CDR1 SGDLS and CDR2 YYNGEE. The J segment lost 11 bases and the V segment lost 5 bases, leaving 10 bases of the junction unmatched. Written as DNA, the CDR3 is TGTGCCAGCAGTGAGGGACAGGGGAAGGAGTCCCAGCATTTT. Translated: CASSEGQGKESQHF.

The rearrangement links TRBV11-3 to TRBJ2-7, with TRBD1 identical over 8 bases. The CDR3 length is 12 residues. With 6 bases clipped from V and 6 bases from J, the junction kept 4 bases outside the gene matches. The germline gives CDR1 SGHNT, CDR2 YENEEA. The CDR3 sequence is CASREGQGEQYF. The CDR3 DNA reads as TGTGCCAGCAGAGAAGGACAGGGCGAGCAGTACTTC. Together with reference TRBV11-3 and TRBJ2-7, the CDR3 gives the full variable domain: EAGVVQSPRYKIIEKKQPVAFWCNPISGHNTLYWYLQNLGQGPELLIRYENEEAVDDSQLPKDRFSAERLKGVDSTLKIQPAELGDSAVYLCASREGQGEQYFGPGTRLTVT.

The chain joins TRBV6-2 or TRBV6-3 to TRBJ1-3; no definite D call. With 0 bases removed from V and 0 bases from J, the gap between germline ends came to 6 bases. This CDR3 spans 15 amino acids. Germline CDR1 reads MNHEY; CDR2 reads SVGEGT. The CDR3 loop is CASSYSPVSGNTIYF. The DNA of the CDR3 is TGTGCCAGCAGTTACTCACCGGTCTCTGGAAACACCATATATTTT.

The chain couples TRBV5-8 to TRBJ1-3; D gene uncertain. This CDR3 is built from 15 residues. Trimming took off 0 bases at V and 0 bases at J, with 7 bases between the two ends. Germline-derived CDR1 and CDR2 are SGHTS and YDEGEE. Here the CDR3 DNA reads TGTGCCAGCAGCTTGGGCAGTCACTCTGGAAACACCATATATTTT. Its protein is CASSLGSHSGNTIYF. The whole variable domain, filled in from reference TRBV5-8 and TRBJ1-3, reads EAGVTQSPTHLIKTRGQQATLRCSPISGHTSVYWYQQALGLGLQFLLWYDEGEERNRGNFPPRFSGRQFPNYSSELNVNALELEDSALYLCASSLGSHSGNTIYFGEGSWLTVV.

The rearrangement links TRBV3-1 (or the pseudogene TRBV3-2) to TRBJ2-3; a weak D match, TRBD2 (5 bases). Germline V gene sequence: CDR1 LGHDT, CDR2 YNNKEL (reference sequence). The germline V and J ends were trimmed by 1 base and 7 bases, with 15 bases remaining between them. CDR3 size: 15 residues. Written as DNA, the CDR3 is TGTGCCAGCAGCCAAGGGGCCGGGGTTGCGAATACGCAGTATTTT. It translates to CASSQGAGVANTQYF.

The chain links TRBV4-1 to TRBJ1-5, with 7 bases matching TRBD1. The CDR3 extends over 15 amino acids. V gave up 6 bases and J gave up 7 bases; unmatched junction bases: 12. Germline CDR1 reads MGHRA; CDR2 reads YSYEKL. The CDR3 region is CASSPRGTGEQPQHF. Here the CDR3 DNA reads TGCGCCAGCAGTCCAAGAGGAACAGGGGAACAGCCCCAGCATTTT.

V and J are TRBV15 and TRBJ1-3, with D perhaps matching TRBD1 (5 bases). The CDR3 runs 15 residues. The germline gives CDR1 LNHNV, CDR2 YYDKDF (reference sequence). Trimming shortened V by 0 bases and J by 3 bases, and 9 bases separated the two germline ends. The CDR3 nucleotides are TGTGCCACCAGCAGAGACAGGGTGAATGGAAACACCATATATTTT. The encoded protein is CATSRDRVNGNTIYF.

The CDR3 nucleotides read TGTGCCAGCAGCGCCGGGGAGGAGAACACCGGGGAGCTGTTTTTT. Protein sequence: CASSAGEENTGELFF. The chain is built from TRBV9 and TRBJ2-2; D perhaps matches TRBD2 (6 bases). Germline V gives CDR1 SGDLS, CDR2 YYNGEE. V was cut by 3 bases and J by 1 base, with 10 bases left in between. The CDR3 spans 15 residues.

The chain joins TRBV18 to TRBJ1-4, with D possibly being TRBD1 (5 bases). CDR1 and CDR2 from the germline V gene are KGHSH and LQKENI. Trimming left V 2 bases short and J 10 bases short, with 23 bases between. This CDR3 spans 17 amino acids. CDR3 loop: CASSPGTGGTKRGKLFF. DNA of the CDR3: TGTGCCAGCTCACCAGGGACTGGGGGAACAAAGCGGGGAAAACTGTTTTTT.

The V gene is TRBV2, the J gene TRBJ1-5, with unresolved D. The CDR3 contains 15 residues. Trimming removed 6 bases at V and 1 base at J, with 13 bases between. In germline, CDR1 is SNHLY, CDR2 FYNNEI. CDR3 in amino acids: CASRERLKSNQPQHF. CDR3 nucleotides: TGTGCCAGCAGGGAGAGGCTCAAGAGCAATCAGCCCCAGCATTTT.

The V and J genes are TRBV9 and TRBJ2-3; weak D call: TRBD1 (5 bases). The CDR3 runs to 16 residues. The germline V gene encodes CDR1 SGDLS and CDR2 YYNGEE. Trimming left V 3 bases short and J 2 bases short, with 16 bases between. This CDR3 reads CASSALGPSDTDTQYF. The CDR3 bases are TGTGCCAGCAGCGCCTTGGGGCCGTCTGACACAGATACGCAGTATTTT.

This chain connects TRBV7-9 to TRBJ2-2; 7 positions agree with TRBD1. CDR1 SEHNR and CDR2 FQNEAQ come from the germline V gene (reference sequence). The CDR3 loop spans 17 amino acids. J lost 1 base, V lost 7 bases, and 12 bases had no gene match. CDR3 bases: TGTGCCAGCACCCCGAAGCGTGGGACAGAGAACACCGGGGAGCTGTTTTTT. Its protein product is CASTPKRGTENTGELFF.